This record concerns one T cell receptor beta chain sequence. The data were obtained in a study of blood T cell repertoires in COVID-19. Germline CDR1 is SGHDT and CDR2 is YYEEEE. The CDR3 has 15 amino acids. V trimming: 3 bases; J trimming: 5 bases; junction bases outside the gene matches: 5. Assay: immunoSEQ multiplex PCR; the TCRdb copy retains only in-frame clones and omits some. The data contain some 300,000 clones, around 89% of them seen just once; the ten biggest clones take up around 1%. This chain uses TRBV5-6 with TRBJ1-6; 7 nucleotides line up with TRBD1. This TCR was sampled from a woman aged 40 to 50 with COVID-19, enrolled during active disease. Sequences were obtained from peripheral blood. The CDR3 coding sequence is TGTGCCAGCAGCTGGACCGGGACAGATAATTCACCCCTCCACTTT. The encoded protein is CASSWTGTDNSPLHF. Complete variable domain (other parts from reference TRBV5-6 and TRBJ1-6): DAGVTQSPTHLIKTRGQQVTLRCSPKSGHDTVSWYQQALGQGPQFIFQYYEEEERQRGNFPDRFSGHQFPNYSSELNVNALLLGDSALYLCASSWTGTDNSPLHFGNGTRLTVT.